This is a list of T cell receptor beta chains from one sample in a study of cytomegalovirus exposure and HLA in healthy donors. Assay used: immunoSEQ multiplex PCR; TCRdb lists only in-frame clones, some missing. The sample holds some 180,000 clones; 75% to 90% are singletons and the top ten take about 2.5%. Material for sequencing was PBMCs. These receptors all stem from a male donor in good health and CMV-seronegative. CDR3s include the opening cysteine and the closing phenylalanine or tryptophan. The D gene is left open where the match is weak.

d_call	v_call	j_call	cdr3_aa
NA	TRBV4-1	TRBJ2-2	CASSQGGRTNTGELFF
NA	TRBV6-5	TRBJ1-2	CASSYNREHGYTF
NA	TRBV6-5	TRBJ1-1	CASGRGGNTEAFF
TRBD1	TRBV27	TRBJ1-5	CASSPGTGVHQPQHF
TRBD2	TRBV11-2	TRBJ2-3	CASSLIRGGLGHTQYF
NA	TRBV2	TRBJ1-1	CASRTGIQPLNTEAFF
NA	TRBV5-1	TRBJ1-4	CASSLGQKTNEKLFF
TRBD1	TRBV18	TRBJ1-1	CASSPGQGAEAFF
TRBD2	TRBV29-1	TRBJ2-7	CSVVMTGGGEQYF
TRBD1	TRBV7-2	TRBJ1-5	CASSRDRGSNQPQHF
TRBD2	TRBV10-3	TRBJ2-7	CAIRPLAGVYEQYF
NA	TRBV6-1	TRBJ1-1	CASSEVVGVNTEAFF
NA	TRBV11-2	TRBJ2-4	CASSHLQVNIQYF
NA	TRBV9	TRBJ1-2	CASSVGGEARGYTF
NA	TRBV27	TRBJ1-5	CASRQNSNQPQHF
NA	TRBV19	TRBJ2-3	CASLDKTQGTDTQYF
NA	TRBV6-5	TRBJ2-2	CASSYTDSANTGELFF
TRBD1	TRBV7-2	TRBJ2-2	CASRRDRYTGELFF
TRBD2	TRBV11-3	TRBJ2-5	CASSLGWASGGEETQYF
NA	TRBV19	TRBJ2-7	CASSLDSRYEQYF
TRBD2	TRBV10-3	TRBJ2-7	CAITGGPTYEQYF
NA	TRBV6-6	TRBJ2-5	CASRPRGDVKETQYF
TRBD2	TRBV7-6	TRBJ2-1	CASSLAWRGSSYNEQFF